This T cell receptor beta chain came from a study of glioma-infiltrating T cells after dendritic cell vaccination. This CDR3 is built from 13 residues. Germline V lookup: CDR1 SNHLY, CDR2 FYNNEI. V was cut by 7 bases and J by 4 bases, with 13 bases left in between. Using immunoSEQ multiplex PCR, the repertoire was profiled, and TCRdb retains in-frame clones only, with some absent. The data contain roughly 51,000 clones, 85% of them seen just once; the ten biggest clones take up about an eighth. The J gene is TRBJ2-5, the V gene TRBV2; weak D call: TRBD1 (6 bases). This receptor was obtained from a human donor with glioblastoma. The sequences come from blood, collected before dendritic cell vaccination. DNA of the CDR3: TGTGCCAGCAAATACAGGGCGGGAGAGACCCAGTACTTC. Translated, it gives CASKYRAGETQYF.